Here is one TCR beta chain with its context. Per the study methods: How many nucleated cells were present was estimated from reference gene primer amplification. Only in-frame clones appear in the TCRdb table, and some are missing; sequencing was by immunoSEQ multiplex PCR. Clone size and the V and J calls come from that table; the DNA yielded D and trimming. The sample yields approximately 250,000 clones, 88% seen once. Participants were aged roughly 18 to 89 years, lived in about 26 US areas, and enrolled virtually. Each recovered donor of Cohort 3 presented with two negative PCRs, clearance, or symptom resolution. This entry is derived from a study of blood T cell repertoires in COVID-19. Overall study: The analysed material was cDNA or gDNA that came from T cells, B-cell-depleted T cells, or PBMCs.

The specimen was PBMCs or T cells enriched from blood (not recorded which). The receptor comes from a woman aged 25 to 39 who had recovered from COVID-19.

The CDR3 sequence: CASSVVVGGGNEQFF. Here the CDR3 DNA reads TGTGCCAGCAGCGTAGTAGTAGGAGGTGGCAATGAGCAGTTCTTC. J is TRBJ2-1 and V is TRBV9, with D tentatively TRBD2 (5 bases). The ends were cut back, 0 bases at V and 6 bases at J, with 13 bases in the middle. CDR3 size: 15 residues. CDR1 and CDR2 (germline): SGDLS, YYNGEE. The entire variable domain, with the rest obtained from reference TRBV9 and TRBJ2-1, is as follows: DSGVTQTPKHLITATGQRVTLRCSPRSGDLSVYWYQQSLDQGLQFLIQYYNGEERAKGNILERFSAQQFPDLHSELNLSSLELGDSALYFCASSVVVGGGNEQFFGPGTRLTVL.